The 13 T cell receptor beta chains given below trace back to one sample, sequenced in a study of T cells in Graves' hyperthyroidism and ophthalmopathy. Amplification yielded TCR beta CDR3 regions, with RNA transcripts as the source. First-round RT-PCR of the TCR CDR3 relied on the HTBI primer set. TCRdb re-analysed the multiplex PCR reads in MiXCR, keeping a single row per CDR3 protein. There are roughly 57,000 distinct CDR3 sequences in the sample; roughly 58% occur only once, and 2.5% to 3.5% lies in the top ten. Sequenced input: blood. The source of these receptors is a woman aged 60 to 75 with Graves' ophthalmopathy.

Relative to its sample, this clonotype is medium-sized. This sequence joins TRBV2 and TRBJ1-5, with TRBD1 identical over 9 bases. CDR1 SNHLY and CDR2 FYNNEI come from the germline V gene. CDR3 length: 13 amino acids. V trimming: 8 bases; J trimming: 7 bases; junction bases outside the gene matches: 6. For the CDR3, the DNA is TGTGCCAGCGGACAGGGGAGGAGACAGCCCCAGCATTTT. Amino acids: CASGQGRRQPQHF. The full variable domain, in which reference TRBV2 and TRBJ1-5 provide the parts outside the CDR3, is EPEVTQTPSHQVTQMGQEVILRCVPISNHLYFYWYRQILGQKVEFLVSFYNNEISEKSEIFDDQFSVERPDGSNFTLKIRSTKLEDSAMYFCASGQGRRQPQHFGDGTRLSIL.

The chain couples TRBV12-3 or TRBV12-4 to TRBJ2-5; 8 nucleotides match TRBD1. The CDR3 loop spans 15 amino acids. V dropped 5 bases and J dropped 4; count of bases not matched to a gene: 9. CDR3 sequence: CASSGQTGVGETQYF. The CDR3 region has the DNA TGTGCCAGCAGTGGGCAGACAGGGGTAGGAGAGACCCAGTACTTC.

Note on this clonotype: The junction differs from germline at one of its ends, possibly a read error. V and J are TRBV7-3 and TRBJ1-1, with a possible D match to TRBD1 (5 bases). The CDR3 consists of 12 residues. Germline V gives CDR1 SGHTA, CDR2 FQGTGA. The CDR3 coding sequence is TGTGCCAGCAGCCACAGGCAGCCCCCGAGCTCCTTT. Translated: CASSHRQPPSSF. Drawing the rest from reference TRBV7-3 and TRBJ1-1, the complete variable domain is GAGVSQTPSNKVTEKGKYVELRCDPISGHTALYWYRQSLGQGPEFLIYFQGTGAADDSGLPNDRFFAVRPEGSVSTLKIQRTERGDSAVYLCASSHRQPPSSFGQGTRLTVV.

This clonotype was counted ten times or more. The chain recombines TRBV4-1 with TRBJ2-7; 9 bases fit TRBD1. Germline V CDR1 and CDR2: MGHRA, YSYEKL. Unmatched junction bases numbered 7, after V lost 5 bases and J lost 2 bases. CDR3 length equals 15 residues. The CDR3: CASSSPGTGTYEQYF. Written as DNA, the CDR3 is TGCGCCAGCAGCAGCCCCGGGACAGGGACCTACGAGCAGTACTTC.

The gene calls are TRBV6-2 or TRBV6-3 and TRBJ2-7, with D possibly being TRBD1 or TRBD2 (7 bases each). The V end was cut by 10 bases, the J end by 3 bases, with 19 bases between. From germline, CDR1 is MNHEY and CDR2 SVGEGT. This CDR3 region has 14 residues. CDR3 nucleotide sequence: TGTGCCACCAAGCGACAGGGAGGGTACTACGAGCAGTACTTC. Its translation: CATKRQGGYYEQYF.

As concerns this clonotype: One end of the junction fails to match germline, which may point to a read error. The chain couples TRBV4-3 to TRBJ1-6, with D maybe TRBD1 (5 bases). The CDR3 runs 14 residues. Germline CDR1 is LGHNA and CDR2 is YSLEER. The CDR3 spells CASSQEAGSSPLHF. The CDR3, as DNA: TGCGCCAGCAGCCAAGAAGCAGGGAGTTCACCCCTCCACTTC.

V gene TRBV15 combines with J gene TRBJ1-2, with 7 bases aligning to TRBD1. V was clipped by 2 bases and J by 7 bases; unmatched bases: 7. Germline CDR1 reads LNHNV; CDR2 reads YYDKDF (reference sequence). The CDR3 consists of 14 residues. The CDR3 loop reads CATSRTRGAGGYTF. The CDR3 bases are TGTGCCACCAGCAGAACCAGGGGGGCGGGTGGCTACACCTTC.

This clonotype was seen many times. One end of the junction fails to match germline, which may point to a read error. J is TRBJ2-6 and V is TRBV7-7, with 7 bases matching TRBD1. Germline V CDR1 and CDR2: SSHAT, FNYEAQ (reference sequence). The CDR3 is 20 residues long. CDR3 bases: TGTGCTAGCAGCTCATACTGGTCGGGGACAGACGTCTCTGGGGCCAACGTCCTGACTTTC. Amino acids: CASSSYWSGTDVSGANVLTF. The whole variable domain, filled in from reference TRBV7-7 and TRBJ2-6, reads GAGVSQSPRYKVTKRGQDVTLRCDPISSHATLYWYQQALGQGPEFLTYFNYEAQPDKSGLPSDRFSAERPEGSISTLTIQRTEQRDSAMYRCASSSYWSGTDVSGANVLTFGAGSRLTVL.

This clonotype was counted at least ten times. The V gene is TRBV12-3 or TRBV12-4, the J gene TRBJ2-3, with 7 bases lining up with TRBD2. The CDR3 sequence is 15 residues long. With V trimmed by 5 bases and J by 0 bases, 5 bases remained unmatched. CDR3: CASSPLTSSTDTQYF. CDR3 DNA sequence: TGTGCCAGCAGTCCGCTGACTAGCAGCACAGATACGCAGTATTTT.

V is TRBV9 and J is TRBJ2-3; TRBD1 or TRBD2 may be the D gene (5 bases each). This CDR3 has 15 amino acids. CDR1 and CDR2 (germline): SGDLS, YYNGEE. V was pared by 0 bases and J by 0 bases, with 8 bases between. The DNA of the CDR3 is TGTGCCAGCAGCGTAGACGGGGCTAGCACAGATACGCAGTATTTT. Protein sequence: CASSVDGASTDTQYF.

In its sample, this clonotype was seen many times. V usage is TRBV27 and J usage is TRBJ2-7, with D perhaps matching TRBD1 (6 bases). This CDR3 spans 13 amino acids. The germline CDR1 and CDR2 sequences are MNHEY and SMNVEV (reference sequence). V was clipped by 3 bases and J by 4 bases, with 10 bases between them. The CDR3 nucleotides read TGTGCCAGCAGTTTTCAGGGGTCATACGAGCAGTACTTC. Protein: CASSFQGSYEQYF.

The count of this clonotype is one. The chain links TRBV6-2 or TRBV6-3 to TRBJ2-1; 8 nucleotides agree with TRBD2. Looked up from germline, CDR1 is MNHEY and CDR2 is SVGEGT. The CDR3 is 16 residues long. The V gene end was trimmed by 2 bases and the J gene end by 4 bases; junction bases not matched to a gene: 7. CDR3 region: CASSYPRGGDYNEQFF. The CDR3 region has the DNA TGTGCCAGCAGTTACCCTCGGGGGGGCGATTACAATGAGCAGTTCTTC.

The J gene is TRBJ1-2, the V gene TRBV5-1; 7 bases line up with TRBD1. CDR1 and CDR2 from the germline V gene are SGHRS and YFSETQ. Trimming took 3 bases from V and 6 from J; bases not matched to a gene: 5. The CDR3 runs 13 residues. DNA of the CDR3: TGCGCCAGCAGCTCCTCAGGGGGTCATGGCTACACCTTC. Translated: CASSSSGGHGYTF.